These 9 T cell receptor beta chains were all obtained from the same sample, sequenced in a study of CD8+CD57+ T cells in acquired aplastic anemia. TCR beta VDJ and CDR3 profiling used genomic DNA as template. TCRdb reprocessed the reads with MiXCR, giving one entry per CDR3 protein. The table lists a few hundred thousand distinct CDR3 sequences, 55% to 70% of them singletons. The sample consisted of sorted CD4+, CD8+, or CD8+CD57+ T cells (not recorded which) from PBMCs. The receptor set was obtained from a human donor in good health, serving as a control.

The chain combines TRBV6-5 with TRBJ2-1; 14 nucleotides align to TRBD2. The CDR3 totals 19 residues. Germline-derived CDR1 and CDR2 are MNHEY and SVGAGI. Trimming cost V 4 bases and J 5 bases; bases outside gene matches: 13. The CDR3, as DNA: TGTGCCAGCAGTTCCGCGGGACTAGCGGGGGCCGGCCGACACAATGAGCAGTTCTTC. Its protein is CASSSAGLAGAGRHNEQFF.

The DNA of the CDR3 is TGTGCCAGCGTTACAACAGGGGCCGGCGCTGAAGCTTTCTTT. It is translated as CASVTTGAGAEAFF. The genes are TRBV6-5 and TRBJ1-1; TRBD1 matches 7 bases. CDR1 and CDR2 from the germline V gene are MNHEY and SVGAGI. J gave up 6 bases and V 8 bases, and 12 bases lay outside the gene matches. This CDR3 is 14 amino acids long.

This clonotype was counted between two and nine times. The chain recombines TRBV10-3 with TRBJ2-1; 9 bases fit TRBD2. V shed 8 bases and J 10 bases; nucleotides not matched to a gene: 18. The CDR3 spans 16 residues. Germline lookup yields CDR1 ENHRY and CDR2 SYGVKD. CDR3 DNA sequence: TGTGCCATCGGGCGACTGGCTGCGGGGGGGCCCTCCGAGCAGTTCTTC. Its translation is CAIGRLAAGGPSEQFF.

The CDR3 coding sequence is TGTGCCAGCAGCTTACATCGAACGGGGGGGGACTATGGCTACACCTTC. This translates into CASSLHRTGGDYGYTF. The rearrangement joins TRBV11-2 to TRBJ1-2, with a possible D match to TRBD1 (5 bases). The CDR3 contains 16 residues. Trimming removed 2 bases from V and 3 bases from J, with 16 bases in between. Germline V gene data show CDR1 as SGHAT and CDR2 as FQNNGV.

V and J are TRBV20-1 and TRBJ1-2, with a tentative D call TRBD1 (6 bases). Germline V gives CDR1 DFQATT, CDR2 SNEGSKA (reference sequence). The CDR3 covers 14 residues. Trimming removed 1 base from V and 4 bases from J, with 13 bases in between. CDR3 amino acids: CSARVVGTTYGYTF. For the CDR3, the DNA is TGCAGTGCTAGAGTGGTCGGGACAACCTATGGCTACACCTTC.

The V and J genes are TRBV2 and TRBJ2-1; the D gene is possibly TRBD2 (5 bases). The CDR3 sequence is 16 residues long. Deletions cut 1 base from V and 11 bases from J, with 21 bases between. Germline V CDR1 and CDR2: SNHLY, FYNNEI. In nucleotides, the CDR3 is TGTGCCAGCAGTGAAGTGCTGGAGAGGGTACAAGAGAAGCAGTTCTTC. Translated, it gives CASSEVLERVQEKQFF.

The gene calls are TRBV24-1 and TRBJ2-1, with D possibly being TRBD2 (7 bases). Germline CDR1 is KGHDR and CDR2 is SFDVKD. Trimming took 1 base from V and 7 from J, leaving 13 bases between them. This CDR3 contains 15 residues. DNA of the CDR3: TGTGCCACCAGTGATTTAGACGGGGGGCAGAATGAGCAGTTCTTC. The encoded protein is CATSDLDGGQNEQFF.

This clonotype was detected a few times. Germline is not matched at one junction end, which may reflect a read error. CDR3 protein: CATSRLAETDEQFF. The DNA for the CDR3 is TGTGCCACCAGCAGACTAGCTGAGACGGATGAGCAGTTTTTT. The genes are TRBV15 and TRBJ2-2; possible D gene TRBD2, 5 bases. The CDR3 totals 14 residues. The germline CDR1 and CDR2 sequences are LNHNV and YYDKDF (reference sequence).

CDR3 protein: CASSSPLSYEQYF. The CDR3 nucleotides read TGTGCCAGCAGTTCCCCGCTCTCCTACGAGCAGTACTTC. The chain uses TRBV6-4 and TRBJ2-7; D unclear. The ends were cut back, 5 bases at V and 0 bases at J, with 8 bases in the middle. The CDR3 has 13 amino acids. CDR1 and CDR2 (germline): MRHNA, SNTAGT.